The 5 T cell receptor beta chains below were found in one sample sequenced in a study of blood T cells in healthy people across ages. Using a J-beta primer mix together with a sample-barcoded 5' primer, a second PCR was run for 7 to 11 cycles. TCRdb re-called the 5' RACE reads through MiXCR, storing one row per CDR3 protein. This table holds 800,000 or so distinct CDR3 sequences, roughly 25% found once. The same sample was also used in a study of T cells of mothers and their children.

The sequenced material came from blood. These receptors were obtained from a boy between 10 and 17 years old in good health.

This clonotype has a handful of counts. V and J are TRBV6-5 and TRBJ1-4, with 7 bases aligning to TRBD1. Germline values: CDR1 MNHEY, CDR2 SVGAGI. The V gene end was trimmed by 5 bases and the J gene end by 2 bases; junction bases not matched to a gene: 5. The CDR3 loop spans 15 amino acids. The CDR3: CASSRKTGTNEKLFF. DNA for the CDR3: TGTGCCAGCAGTCGAAAGACAGGGACTAATGAAAAACTGTTTTTT.

J is TRBJ1-4 and V is TRBV20-1; 9 nucleotides align to TRBD1. The CDR3 covers 16 residues. Germline CDR1 and CDR2: DFQATT and SNEGSKA (reference sequence). Trimming removed 5 bases from V and 5 bases from J; junction bases left unmatched: 12. The CDR3 coding sequence is TGCAGTGCTCTCCGACGGGGCGGACAGGGGAATGAAAAACTGTTTTTT. It codes for CSALRRGGQGNEKLFF.

V usage is TRBV6-2 or TRBV6-3 and J usage is TRBJ1-2; D remains ambiguous. Germline CDR1 reads MNHEY; CDR2 reads SVGEGT. The V end lost 0 bases, the J end lost 4 bases, and 12 bases lay between the germline ends. The CDR3 length is 15 residues. The CDR3 DNA reads as TGTGCCAGCAGTTACTCAACCGGGATCGTCTATGGCTACACCTTC. Protein product: CASSYSTGIVYGYTF.

This clonotype was seen a few times. The chain links TRBV28 to TRBJ2-3, with D maybe TRBD1 (6 bases). Deletions cut 7 bases from V and 3 bases from J, with 14 bases between. Germline V gene data show CDR1 as MDHEN and CDR2 as SYDVKM. There are 14 residues in the CDR3. CDR3 nucleotides: TGTGCCAGCACCCTAAGAAGGGGGACAGATACGCAGTATTTT. Translation gives CASTLRRGTDTQYF.

The chain carries TRBV6-2 or TRBV6-3 and TRBJ2-5, with 9 bases aligning to TRBD2. Near its end, the DNA agrees better with TRBJ2-1, so the J call may be wrong. Germline V CDR1 and CDR2: MNHEY, SVGEGT. The CDR3 is 15 amino acids. CDR3 protein: CASSYQLAGPVGQFF. Written as DNA, the CDR3 is TGTGCCAGCAGTTACCAACTAGCGGGTCCCGTTGGGCAGTTCTTC.